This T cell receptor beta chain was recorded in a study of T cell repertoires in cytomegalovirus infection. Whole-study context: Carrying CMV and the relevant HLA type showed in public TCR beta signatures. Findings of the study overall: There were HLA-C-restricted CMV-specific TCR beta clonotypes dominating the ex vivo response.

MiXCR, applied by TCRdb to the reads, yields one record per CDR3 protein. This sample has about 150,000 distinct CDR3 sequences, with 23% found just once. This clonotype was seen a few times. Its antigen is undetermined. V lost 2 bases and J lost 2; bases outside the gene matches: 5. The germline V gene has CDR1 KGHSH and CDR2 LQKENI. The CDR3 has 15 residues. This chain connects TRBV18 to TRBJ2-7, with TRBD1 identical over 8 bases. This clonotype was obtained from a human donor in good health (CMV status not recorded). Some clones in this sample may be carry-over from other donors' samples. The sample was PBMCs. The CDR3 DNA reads TGTGCCAGCTCACCAGGACAGGGTGGGACCTACGAGCAGTACTTC. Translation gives CASSPGQGGTYEQYF.